Shown below are 13 T cell receptor beta chains from a single sample sequenced in a study of blood T cell repertoires in COVID-19. Method: immunoSEQ multiplex PCR; TCRdb's copy keeps in-frame clones and lacks some. The sample shows some 190,000 clones, 80% to 90% of them seen only once. Material for sequencing was peripheral blood. The source of these receptors is a woman in her 70s with active or convalescent COVID-19.

The chain recombines TRBV2 with TRBJ2-2; D possibly corresponds to TRBD2 (5 bases). The CDR3 length is 15 residues. Germline values: CDR1 SNHLY, CDR2 FYNNEI. V shed 4 bases and J shed 0 bases, with 9 bases lying between them. The chain's CDR3 is CASSGRASNTGELFF. The CDR3, as DNA: TGTGCCAGCAGTGGGCGGGCCTCGAACACCGGGGAGCTGTTTTTT.

The chain employs TRBV5-1 and TRBJ2-4; D not resolved. V shed 1 base and J shed 4 bases, with 6 bases lying between them. The CDR3 contains 13 residues. Germline values: CDR1 SGHRS, CDR2 YFSETQ. The CDR3 sequence: CASSLSGKNIQYF. The CDR3 bases are TGCGCCAGCAGCTTGTCCGGTAAAAACATTCAGTACTTC.

The chain couples TRBV5-1 to TRBJ2-1; TRBD1 might be the D (6 bases). Germline V gene data show CDR1 as SGHRS and CDR2 as YFSETQ. The CDR3 contains 16 residues. Trimming removed 0 bases from V and 2 bases from J, with 12 bases in between. The CDR3 spells CASSLDPDRTYNEQFF. The CDR3 nucleotides are TGCGCCAGCAGCTTGGACCCCGACAGGACCTACAATGAGCAGTTCTTC.

The V and J genes are TRBV29-1 and TRBJ2-1; TRBD2 matches 10 bases. Per germline, CDR1 SQVTM and CDR2 ANQGSEA. The CDR3 is 13 amino acids. CDR3 sequence: CSGAGGPSGEQFF. The CDR3 DNA is TGCTCAGGAGCGGGAGGGCCCTCGGGTGAGCAGTTCTTC.

This clone appeared a single time. V gene TRBV14 combines with J gene TRBJ1-1; possible D gene TRBD1, 6 bases. V lost 2 bases and J lost 1, with 14 bases in between. This CDR3 comprises 16 residues. Per germline, CDR1 SGHDN and CDR2 FVKESK. CDR3 region: CASSQPDRNSNTEAFF. The CDR3 coding sequence is TGTGCCAGCAGCCAACCAGACAGGAATTCGAACACTGAAGCTTTCTTT.

This clone has just a few counts. The V and J genes are TRBV18 and TRBJ1-1, with 9 positions matching TRBD1. The germline V gene encodes CDR1 KGHSH and CDR2 LQKENI. The CDR3 runs to 15 residues. V shed 3 bases, J shed 4 bases, and the junction held 6 bases outside the gene matches. CDR3 residues: CASSPRTGEGTEAFF. DNA of the CDR3: TGTGCCAGCTCACCCAGGACAGGGGAGGGCACTGAAGCTTTCTTT.

The chain links TRBV9 to TRBJ2-7; D is possibly TRBD2 (5 bases). V was trimmed by 2 bases and J by 0 bases, leaving 9 bases between them. The CDR3 extends over 14 amino acids. Germline CDR1 is SGDLS and CDR2 is YYNGEE. The CDR3 coding sequence is TGTGCCAGCAGCGTCGGGATTGGCTCCTACGAGCAGTACTTC. Amino acids: CASSVGIGSYEQYF.

This clone occurred once. This chain uses TRBV6-5 with TRBJ2-2; weak D call: TRBD1 (6 bases). Between the trimmed V and J ends, which lost 0 bases and 7 bases, there was a span of 12 bases. The CDR3 is made up of 15 amino acids. Germline loops: CDR1 MNHEY, CDR2 SVGAGI. The DNA for the CDR3 is TGTGCCAGCAGTTACTCTTTCTGGGGGCACGGGGAGCTGTTTTTT. Translating gives CASSYSFWGHGELFF.

The chain employs TRBV27 and TRBJ2-5; unclear D gene. Trimming pared 9 bases from V and 5 bases from J, leaving 16 bases between. The germline V gene has CDR1 MNHEY and CDR2 SMNVEV (reference sequence). CDR3 length: 13 amino acids. For the CDR3, the DNA is TGTGCCAGTCGTGAGACTTATCGGGAGACCCAGTACTTC. Protein product: CASRETYRETQYF.

This clone was counted a single time. J is TRBJ1-4 and V is TRBV2, with D unresolved. The length of the CDR3 is 15 residues. CDR1 and CDR2 (germline): SNHLY, FYNNEI. V was shortened by 7 bases and J by 10 bases, with 22 bases between the two germline ends. The CDR3 is CASMGGIQMARKLFF. The CDR3 DNA is TGTGCCAGCATGGGAGGAATTCAAATGGCCCGAAAACTGTTTTTT.

V gene TRBV18 combines with J gene TRBJ2-7; TRBD2 matches at 12 bases. V shed 3 bases, J shed 4 bases, and the junction held 4 bases outside the gene matches. This CDR3 comprises 15 residues. CDR1 is KGHSH and CDR2 is LQKENI in the germline V gene. CDR3 in amino acids: CASSPTSGSVYEQYF. CDR3 in DNA: TGTGCCAGCTCACCGACTAGCGGGAGCGTATACGAGCAGTACTTC.

V is TRBV18 and J is TRBJ1-1; D perhaps matches TRBD1 (5 bases). Trimming left V 1 base short and J 1 base short, with 10 bases between. The germline V gene encodes CDR1 KGHSH and CDR2 LQKENI. The CDR3 extends over 15 amino acids. CDR3 nucleotide sequence: TGTGCCAGCTCACCACTCGCAGGACAGAACACTGAAGCTTTCTTT. Its protein product is CASSPLAGQNTEAFF.

The chain joins TRBV19 to TRBJ2-1; D gene unclear. This CDR3 spans 13 amino acids. The germline gives CDR1 LNHDA, CDR2 SQIVND (reference sequence). The V and J ends lost 5 bases and 10 bases respectively, with 15 bases between them. The CDR3 region is CASSYNSPFEQFF. The CDR3, as DNA: TGTGCCAGTAGTTATAACTCCCCATTCGAGCAGTTCTTC.